This T cell receptor beta chain was captured by sequencing in a study of blood T cell repertoires in COVID-19. CDR1 MDHEN and CDR2 SYDVKM come from the germline V gene. The CDR3 sequence is 16 residues long. V lost 5 bases and J 0 bases, leaving 14 bases between the germline ends. Per the study methods: Estimation of nucleated cell counts was performed using reference gene primer amplification. Clones were read by immunoSEQ multiplex PCR, and TCRdb kept only the in-frame ones, dropping some. The DNA was the basis for D and trimming; V, J and clone size are from that table. The sample yields a few hundred thousand clones, around 89% seen once.

The chain combines TRBV28 with TRBJ1-5, with D perhaps TRBD1 (5 bases). The receptor comes from a man aged 25 to 40 with acute or convalescent COVID-19. Sequencing was performed on peripheral blood. The CDR3 bases are TGTGCCAGCAGTCCCCACGGGGGGGGTAGCAATCAGCCCCAGCATTTT. It translates to CASSPHGGGSNQPQHF. The full variable domain, with the rest looked up from reference TRBV28 and TRBJ1-5, is DVKVTQSSRYLVKRTGEKVFLECVQDMDHENMFWYRQDPGLGLRLIYFSYDVKMKEKGDIPEGYSVSREKKERFSLILESASTNQTSMYLCASSPHGGGSNQPQHFGDGTRLSIL.